These 13 T cell receptor beta chains share one sample of origin, sequenced in a study of early T cells in non-severe SARS-CoV-2 infection. One entry per CDR3 protein, called by TCRdb with MiXCR from the 5' RACE reads. The table shows about 130,000 distinct CDR3 sequences, with 15% occurring only once. Sequences were obtained from whole blood. The receptors were sampled from an adult who was a healthcare worker with PCR-confirmed SARS-CoV-2 infection or an uninfected control (not recorded which).

This clonotype was recorded at least ten times. The chain employs TRBV23-1 and TRBJ1-5, with TRBD1 matching over 7 bases. TRBV23-1 is treated as an ORF (open reading frame) with a function not yet certain. CDR3 length: 14 amino acids. V was pared by 7 bases and J by 9 bases, with 12 bases of the junction left unmatched. CDR3 protein: CASTTGDFKGPQHF. For the CDR3, the DNA is TGCGCCAGCACTACAGGGGACTTTAAGGGGCCCCAGCATTTT.

This clonotype has a handful of counts. The genes are TRBV2 and TRBJ2-5; 10 bases map to TRBD2. The CDR3 loop spans 14 amino acids. After removal of 7 bases from V and 4 bases from J, the junction contained 6 bases not matched to a gene. CDR1 SNHLY and CDR2 FYNNEI come from the germline V gene. CDR3 sequence (DNA): TGTGCCAGCATCCCACTAGCGGGGTCAGAGACCCAGTACTTC. This codes for CASIPLAGSETQYF.

This clonotype was found a few times. The chain carries TRBV3-1 and TRBJ1-6, with 9 nucleotides matching TRBD1. The germline V gene has CDR1 LGHDT and CDR2 YNNKEL (reference sequence). There are 13 residues in the CDR3. V shed 8 bases and J 10 bases; nucleotides not matched to a gene: 6. The CDR3 DNA follows: TGTGCCAGCTCGGGACAGGGATCGTCACCCCTCCACTTT. Translated, it gives CASSGQGSSPLHF. Filled out from reference TRBV3-1 and TRBJ1-6, the complete variable domain reads DTAVSQTPKYLVTQMGNDKSIKCEQNLGHDTMYWYKQDSKKFLKIMFSYNNKELIINETVPNRFSPKSPDKAHLNLHINSLELGDSAVYFCASSGQGSSPLHFGNGTRLTVT.

This clonotype has a handful of counts. DNA of the CDR3: TGTGCCAGCAGCCCGGCTTACAGGGGTCGGTTGAACGAGCAGTACTTC. Translated, it gives CASSPAYRGRLNEQYF. The chain combines TRBV5-6 with TRBJ2-7; 7 bases agree with TRBD1. The CDR3 sequence is 16 residues long. V lost 4 bases, J lost 5 bases, and 15 bases stayed unmatched. Germline CDR1 and CDR2: SGHDT and YYEEEE. Variable domain in full (rest from reference TRBV5-6 and TRBJ2-7): DAGVTQSPTHLIKTRGQQVTLRCSPKSGHDTVSWYQQALGQGPQFIFQYYEEEERQRGNFPDRFSGHQFPNYSSELNVNALLLGDSALYLCASSPAYRGRLNEQYFGPGTRLTVT.

This clonotype has ten or more counts. This rearrangement joins TRBV6-5 to TRBJ2-4; D unclear. V was shortened by 6 bases and J by 5 bases, with 8 bases between the two germline ends. The CDR3 covers 12 residues. In germline, CDR1 is MNHEY, CDR2 SVGAGI. The CDR3 bases are TGTGCCAGCAGCGGGCCCCAAAACATTCAGTACTTC. The encoded protein is CASSGPQNIQYF.

This clonotype has only a few counts. J is TRBJ1-1 and V is TRBV7-9; no clear D. Between the trimmed V and J ends, which lost 3 bases and 6 bases, there was a span of 8 bases. The CDR3 length is 12 residues. The germline CDR1 and CDR2 sequences are SEHNR and FQNEAQ (reference sequence). The CDR3 nucleotides read TGTGCCAGCAGCTTGGGATCAGCTGAAGCTTTCTTT. Translation gives CASSLGSAEAFF.

This clonotype has a handful of counts. The V gene is TRBV5-6, the J gene TRBJ1-1; D remains unclear. Trimming left V 4 bases short and J 6 bases short, with 13 bases between. This CDR3 contains 13 residues. The germline gives CDR1 SGHDT, CDR2 YYEEEE. CDR3 nucleotides: TGTGCCAGCAGCCCGAGGAGGATGGCTGAAGCTTTCTTT. The encoded protein is CASSPRRMAEAFF.

The genes are TRBV27 and TRBJ2-3, with 9 bases aligning to TRBD2. With V trimmed by 5 bases and J by 6 bases, 6 bases remained unmatched. Germline loops: CDR1 MNHEY, CDR2 SMNVEV (reference sequence). This CDR3 is built from 14 residues. The CDR3 sequence is CASSTRGGLDTQYF. For the CDR3, the DNA is TGTGCCAGCAGTACGCGGGGGGGCCTGGATACGCAGTATTTT.

In nucleotides, the CDR3 is TGTGCCAGCCGGTACAGGGGGGATTACAATGAGCAGTTCTTC. Its protein is CASRYRGDYNEQFF. V gene TRBV2 combines with J gene TRBJ2-1; 8 bases map to TRBD1. CDR1 and CDR2 from the germline V gene are SNHLY and FYNNEI. This CDR3 contains 14 residues. V lost 8 bases, J lost 4 bases, and 7 bases stayed unmatched.

The chain joins TRBV20-1 to TRBJ2-3; TRBD2 aligns across 8 bases. Losses at the gene ends were 6 bases for V and 6 bases for J; bases not matched to a gene: 17. The CDR3 contains 16 residues. In germline, CDR1 is DFQATT, CDR2 SNEGSKA (reference sequence). CDR3 amino acids: CSANTAGGAIADTQYF. CDR3 nucleotide sequence: TGCAGTGCCAATACCGCGGGGGGAGCAATCGCGGATACGCAGTATTTT.

This chain links TRBV29-1 with TRBJ2-5, with D perhaps matching TRBD2 (7 bases). Deletions cut 4 bases from V and 5 bases from J, with 14 bases between. The CDR3 covers 13 residues. The V gene's germline CDR1 is SQVTM and CDR2 ANQGSEA. In DNA form, the CDR3 reads TGCAGCGTTGGGGTACAGGGAGGGGAGACCCAGTACTTC. Translating gives CSVGVQGGETQYF.

On this clonotype: A clone one base away is much larger, so this may be a read error. The V gene is TRBV7-9, the J gene TRBJ1-2; no definite D call. The CDR3 has 13 residues. The germline V gene has CDR1 SEHNR and CDR2 FQNEAQ (reference sequence). V was pared by 4 bases and J by 9 bases, with 15 bases between. Here the CDR3 reads CASSSRAVGSYTF. For the CDR3, the DNA is TGTGCCAGCAGCTCACGGGCAGTGGGTAGCTACACCTTC.

This clonotype has just a few counts. J is TRBJ2-7 and V is TRBV9; weak D call: TRBD2 (6 bases). CDR3 length: 15 residues. In germline, CDR1 is SGDLS, CDR2 YYNGEE. The V gene lost 4 bases and the J gene lost 4 bases, with 18 bases spanning the gap. CDR3 nucleotide sequence: TGTGCCAGCAGCACAGATGGGACTGGGCAATACGAGCAGTACTTC. Translating gives CASSTDGTGQYEQYF. The full variable domain, rest sourced from reference TRBV9 and TRBJ2-7, is DSGVTQTPKHLITATGQRVTLRCSPRSGDLSVYWYQQSLDQGLQFLIQYYNGEERAKGNILERFSAQQFPDLHSELNLSSLELGDSALYFCASSTDGTGQYEQYFGPGTRLTVT.